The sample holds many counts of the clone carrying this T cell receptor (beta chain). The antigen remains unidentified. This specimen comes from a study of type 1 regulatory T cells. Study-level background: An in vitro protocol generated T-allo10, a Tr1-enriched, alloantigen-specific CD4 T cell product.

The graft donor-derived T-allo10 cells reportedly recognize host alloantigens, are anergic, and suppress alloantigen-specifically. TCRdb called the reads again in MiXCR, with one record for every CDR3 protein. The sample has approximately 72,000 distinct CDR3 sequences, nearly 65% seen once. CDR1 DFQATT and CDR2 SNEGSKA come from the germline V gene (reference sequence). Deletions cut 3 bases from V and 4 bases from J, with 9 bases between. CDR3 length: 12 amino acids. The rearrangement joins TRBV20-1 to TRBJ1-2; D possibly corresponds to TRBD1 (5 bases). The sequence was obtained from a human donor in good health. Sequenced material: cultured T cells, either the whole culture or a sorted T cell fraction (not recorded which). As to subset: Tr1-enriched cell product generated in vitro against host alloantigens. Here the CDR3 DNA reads TGCAGTGCTAGCGTAGGGACCTATGGCTACACCTTC. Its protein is CSASVGTYGYTF.